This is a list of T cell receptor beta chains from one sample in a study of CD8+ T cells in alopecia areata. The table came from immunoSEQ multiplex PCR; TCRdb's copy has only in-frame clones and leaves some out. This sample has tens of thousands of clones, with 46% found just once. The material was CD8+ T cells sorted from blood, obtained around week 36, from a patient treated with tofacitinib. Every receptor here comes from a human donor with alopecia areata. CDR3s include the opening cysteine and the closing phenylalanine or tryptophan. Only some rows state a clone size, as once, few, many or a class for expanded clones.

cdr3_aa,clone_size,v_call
CASTMTGRPYEQYF,NA,TRBV2
CASSELSYEQYF,few,TRBV25-1
CASSSYEQYF,NA,TRBV25-1
CSVGILVIEETQYF,NA,TRBV29-1
CASSQRQGITEAFF,NA,TRBV4-1
CASSPTGDEQYF,NA,TRBV19
CASSPRTPFRDTGELFF,NA,TRBV18
CASGLGGLAEKLFF,few,TRBV27
CASSLGNEQFF,once,TRBV7-3
CASSQVAGGFHEQYF,NA,TRBV4-3
CASRRGTDTQYF,NA,TRBV5-4